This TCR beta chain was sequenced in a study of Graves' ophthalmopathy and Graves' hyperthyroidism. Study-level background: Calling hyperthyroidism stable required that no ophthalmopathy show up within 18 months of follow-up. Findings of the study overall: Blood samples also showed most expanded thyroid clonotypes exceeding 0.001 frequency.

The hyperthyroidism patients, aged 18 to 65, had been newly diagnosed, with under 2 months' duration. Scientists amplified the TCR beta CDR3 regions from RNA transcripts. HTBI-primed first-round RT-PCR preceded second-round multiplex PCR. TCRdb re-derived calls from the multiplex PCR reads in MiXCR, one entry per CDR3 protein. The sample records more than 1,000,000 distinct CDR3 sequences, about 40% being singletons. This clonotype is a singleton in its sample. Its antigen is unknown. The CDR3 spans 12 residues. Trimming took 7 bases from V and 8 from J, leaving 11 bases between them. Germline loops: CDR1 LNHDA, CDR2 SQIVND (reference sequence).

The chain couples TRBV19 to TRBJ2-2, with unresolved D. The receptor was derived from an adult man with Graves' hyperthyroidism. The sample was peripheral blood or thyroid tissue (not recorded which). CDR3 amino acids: CASNQKTGELFF. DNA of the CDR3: TGTGCCAGTAACCAGAAGACAGGGGAGCTGTTTTTT.